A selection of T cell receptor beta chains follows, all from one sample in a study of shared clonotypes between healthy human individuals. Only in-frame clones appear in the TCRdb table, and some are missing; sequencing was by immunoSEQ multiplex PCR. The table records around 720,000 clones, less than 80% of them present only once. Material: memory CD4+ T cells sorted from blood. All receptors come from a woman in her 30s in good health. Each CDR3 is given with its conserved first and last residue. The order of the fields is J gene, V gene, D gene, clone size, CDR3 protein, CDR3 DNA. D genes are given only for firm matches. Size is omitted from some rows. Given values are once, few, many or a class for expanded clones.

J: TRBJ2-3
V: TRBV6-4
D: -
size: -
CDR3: CASSEAPGERGTDTQYF
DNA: TGTGCCAGCAGCGAAGCCCCAGGCGAAAGGGGCACAGATACGCAGTATTTT

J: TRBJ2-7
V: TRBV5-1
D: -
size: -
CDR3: CASSLNDGVSYEQYF
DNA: TGCGCCAGCAGCTTAAACGACGGGGTCTCCTACGAGCAGTACTTC

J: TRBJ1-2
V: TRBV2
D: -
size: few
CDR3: CASSVTANYGYTF
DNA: TGTGCCAGCAGTGTAACAGCTAACTATGGCTACACCTTC

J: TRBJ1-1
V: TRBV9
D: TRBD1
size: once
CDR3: CASSAGDRANTEAFF
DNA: TGTGCCAGCAGCGCAGGGGACAGGGCGAACACTGAAGCTTTCTTT

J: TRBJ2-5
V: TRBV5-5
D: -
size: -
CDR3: CASSFPGRETQYF
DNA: TGTGCCAGCAGCTTCCCAGGGCGGGAGACCCAGTACTTC

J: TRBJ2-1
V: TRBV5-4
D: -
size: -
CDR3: CASSSLSGSTYNEQFF
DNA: TGTGCCAGCAGCTCCCTGAGCGGGTCCACCTACAATGAGCAGTTCTTC

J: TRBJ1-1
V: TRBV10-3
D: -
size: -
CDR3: CAISAGRLDAFF
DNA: TGTGCCATCAGTGCAGGACGGTTGGATGCTTTCTTT

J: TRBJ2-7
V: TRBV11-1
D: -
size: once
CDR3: CASSLETSSYEQYF
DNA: TGTGCCAGCAGCTTAGAGACTAGCTCCTACGAGCAGTACTTC

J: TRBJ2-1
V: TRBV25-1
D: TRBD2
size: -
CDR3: CASSGSSGAFHEQFF
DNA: TGTGCCAGCAGTGGAAGTAGCGGGGCCTTCCATGAGCAGTTCTTC

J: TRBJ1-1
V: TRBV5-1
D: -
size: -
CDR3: CASSAPERPNTEAFF
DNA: TGCGCCAGCAGCGCTCCAGAGAGACCGAACACTGAAGCTTTCTTT

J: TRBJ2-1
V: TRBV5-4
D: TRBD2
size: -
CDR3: CASSLRTSGSQVQFF
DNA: TGTGCCAGCAGCTTGAGGACTAGCGGGAGCCAGGTACAGTTCTTC

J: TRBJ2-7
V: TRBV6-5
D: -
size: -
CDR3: CASSSTGVHEQYF
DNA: TGTGCCAGCAGTTCGACAGGTGTCCACGAGCAGTACTTC

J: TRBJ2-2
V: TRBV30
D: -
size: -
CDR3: CAWSDTRGRVTVGELFF
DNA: TGTGCCTGGAGTGACACCAGAGGACGCGTGACCGTCGGGGAGCTGTTTTTT

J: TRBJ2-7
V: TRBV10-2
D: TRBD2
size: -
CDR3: CASSEGTSGIVQYF
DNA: TGCGCCAGCAGTGAAGGGACTAGCGGGATCGTGCAGTACTTC

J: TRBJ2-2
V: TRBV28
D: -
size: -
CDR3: CASRHGINTGELFF
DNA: TGTGCCAGCAGGCACGGGATCAACACCGGGGAGCTGTTTTTT

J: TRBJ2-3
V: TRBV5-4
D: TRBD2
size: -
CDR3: CASSRPSGGAQDTQYF
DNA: TGTGCCAGCAGCCGCCCTAGCGGGGGTGCTCAGGATACGCAGTATTTT

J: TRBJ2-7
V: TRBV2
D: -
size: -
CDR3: CASSADRPYEQYF
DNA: TGTGCCAGCAGTGCCGACAGACCCTACGAGCAGTACTTC

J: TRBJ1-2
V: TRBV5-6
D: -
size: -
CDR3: CASSLGGAGAVYGYTF
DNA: TGTGCCAGCAGCTTGGGAGGGGCAGGCGCCGTCTATGGCTACACCTTC

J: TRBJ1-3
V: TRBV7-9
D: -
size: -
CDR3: CASSPPGGSLSGNTIYF
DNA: TGTGCCAGCAGCCCCCCTGGGGGCTCGCTATCTGGAAACACCATATATTTT

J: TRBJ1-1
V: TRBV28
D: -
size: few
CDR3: CASSLWAAEAFF
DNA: TGTGCCAGCAGTTTATGGGCAGCCGAAGCTTTCTTT

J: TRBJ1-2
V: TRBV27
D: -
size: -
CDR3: CASSSNYRVGRGYTF
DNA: TGTGCCAGCAGTTCCAACTACAGGGTAGGACGTGGCTACACCTTC

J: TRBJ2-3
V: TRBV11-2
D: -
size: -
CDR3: CASSLAGGAHTQYF
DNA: TGTGCCAGCAGCTTAGCGGGGGGCGCCCATACGCAGTATTTT

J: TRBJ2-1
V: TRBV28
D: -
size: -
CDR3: CASSGHSDNEQFF
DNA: TGTGCCAGCAGTGGACATTCCGACAATGAGCAGTTCTTC

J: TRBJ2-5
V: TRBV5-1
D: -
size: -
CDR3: CASSDGTDWARETQYF
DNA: TGCGCCAGCAGCGATGGGACGGACTGGGCTAGGGAGACCCAGTACTTC

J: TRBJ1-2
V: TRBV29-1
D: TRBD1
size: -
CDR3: CSVGWGQGFYGYTF
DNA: TGCAGCGTTGGGTGGGGACAGGGGTTCTATGGCTACACCTTC

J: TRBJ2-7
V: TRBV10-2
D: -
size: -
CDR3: CASRNQQGLSYEQYF
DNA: TGCGCCAGCAGGAACCAACAGGGATTAAGCTACGAGCAGTACTTC

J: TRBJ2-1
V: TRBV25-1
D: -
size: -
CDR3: CASSEWGWKGGEQFF
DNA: TGTGCCAGCAGTGAATGGGGCTGGAAGGGCGGTGAGCAGTTCTTC

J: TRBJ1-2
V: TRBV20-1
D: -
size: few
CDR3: CSAHGGEGYTF
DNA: TGCAGTGCCCACGGAGGTGAAGGCTACACCTTC

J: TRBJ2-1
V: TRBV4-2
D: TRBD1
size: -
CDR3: CASSRRTGDGLDDYNEQFF
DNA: TGTGCCAGCAGCCGAAGGACAGGGGACGGACTAGATGACTACAATGAGCAGTTCTTC

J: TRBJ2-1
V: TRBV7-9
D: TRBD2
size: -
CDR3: CASSSASSGNPRINEQFF
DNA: TGTGCCAGCAGCTCAGCTTCCAGCGGGAACCCCCGGATCAATGAGCAGTTCTTC

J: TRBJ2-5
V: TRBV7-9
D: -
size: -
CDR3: CASSFRGRGETQYF
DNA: TGTGCCAGCAGCTTTCGGGGGAGAGGGGAGACCCAGTACTTC

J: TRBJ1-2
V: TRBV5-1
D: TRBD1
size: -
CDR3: CASSGAGTGTYGYTF
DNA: TGCGCCAGCAGCGGGGCCGGGACAGGGACCTATGGCTACACCTTC

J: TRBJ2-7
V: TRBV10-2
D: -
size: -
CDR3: CASLEPGAYEQYF
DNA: TGCGCCAGCCTGGAACCCGGGGCCTACGAGCAGTACTTC

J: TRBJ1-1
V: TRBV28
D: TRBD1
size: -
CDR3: CASSLTGTGTEAFF
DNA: TGTGCCAGCAGTTTGACAGGGACCGGCACTGAAGCTTTCTTT

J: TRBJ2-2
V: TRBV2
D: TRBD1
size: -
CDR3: CASLLQTGVDTGELFF
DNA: TGTGCCAGCCTACTACAAACAGGGGTAGACACCGGGGAGCTGTTTTTT

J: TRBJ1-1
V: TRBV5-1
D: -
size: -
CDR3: CASSLMGNTEAFF
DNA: TGCGCCAGCAGCTTGATGGGGAACACTGAAGCTTTCTTT

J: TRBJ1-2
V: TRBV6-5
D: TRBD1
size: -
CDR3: CASRALHRGRGGYTF
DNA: TGTGCCAGCAGAGCCCTCCACAGGGGGCGCGGAGGCTACACCTTC

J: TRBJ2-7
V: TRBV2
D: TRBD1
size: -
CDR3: CASIIGTGPHEQYF
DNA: TGTGCCAGCATTATCGGGACAGGGCCCCACGAGCAGTACTTC

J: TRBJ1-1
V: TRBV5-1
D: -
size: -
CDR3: CASSLDHGDTEAFF
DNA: TGCGCCAGCAGCTTGGACCACGGGGACACTGAAGCTTTCTTT

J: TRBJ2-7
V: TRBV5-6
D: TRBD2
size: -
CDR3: CASSLALAGGLGEQYF
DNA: TGTGCCAGCAGCTTGGCACTAGCGGGAGGGCTAGGTGAGCAGTACTTC

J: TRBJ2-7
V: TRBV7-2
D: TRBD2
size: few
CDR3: CASSPSVASGSLEQYF
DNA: TGTGCCAGCAGCCCGAGCGTGGCTAGCGGGAGTCTCGAGCAGTACTTC

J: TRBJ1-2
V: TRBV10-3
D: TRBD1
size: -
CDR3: CATTGGRPYGYTF
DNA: TGTGCCACGACAGGGGGGAGACCTTATGGCTACACCTTC

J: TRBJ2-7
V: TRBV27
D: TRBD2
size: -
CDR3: CASSFSSGSFYEQYF
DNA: TGTGCCAGCAGTTTCTCTAGCGGGAGCTTCTACGAGCAGTACTTC

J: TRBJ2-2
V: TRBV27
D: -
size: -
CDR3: CASSRSYNSGELFF
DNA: TGTGCCAGCAGCCGTTCCTACAATTCCGGGGAGCTGTTTTTT

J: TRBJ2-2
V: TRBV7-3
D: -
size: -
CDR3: CASSSTRRGPGELFF
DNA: TGTGCCAGCAGCTCTACTCGACGAGGCCCCGGGGAGCTGTTTTTT

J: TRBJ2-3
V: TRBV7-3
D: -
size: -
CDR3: CASSSQRPGEVYF
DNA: TGTGCCAGCAGCTCCCAGAGGCCTGGGGAGGTGTATTTT

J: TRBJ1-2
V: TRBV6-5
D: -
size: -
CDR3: CASSYYPGPNYGYTF
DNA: TGTGCCAGCAGTTACTATCCAGGACCTAACTATGGCTACACCTTC

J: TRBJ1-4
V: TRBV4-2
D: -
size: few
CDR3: CASSQDSWGEKLFF
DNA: TGTGCCAGCAGCCAAGACTCGTGGGGAGAAAAACTGTTTTTT

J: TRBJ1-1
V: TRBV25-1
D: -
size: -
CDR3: CASSRLINTEAFF
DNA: TGTGCCAGCAGCCGACTTATTAACACTGAAGCTTTCTTT

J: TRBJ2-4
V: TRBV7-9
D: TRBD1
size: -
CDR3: CASSLRQGVNIQYF
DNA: TGTGCCAGCAGCTTAAGACAGGGGGTAAACATTCAGTACTTC

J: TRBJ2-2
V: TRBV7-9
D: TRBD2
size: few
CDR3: CASSLEAGGPGELFF
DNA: TGTGCCAGCAGCTTAGAAGCGGGAGGGCCCGGGGAGCTGTTTTTT

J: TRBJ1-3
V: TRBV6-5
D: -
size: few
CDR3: CASSMRFGTIYF
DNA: TGTGCCAGCAGCATGAGATTCGGGACCATATATTTT

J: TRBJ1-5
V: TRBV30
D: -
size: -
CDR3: CAWSAGTNSNQPQHF
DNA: TGTGCCTGGAGTGCCGGGACAAATAGCAATCAGCCCCAGCATTTT

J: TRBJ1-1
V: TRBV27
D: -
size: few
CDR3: CASSLNSPNTEAFF
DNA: TGTGCCAGCAGTTTAAACAGCCCTAACACTGAAGCTTTCTTT

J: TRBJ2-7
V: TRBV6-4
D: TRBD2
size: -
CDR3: CASSDRGRVRTYEQYF
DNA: TGTGCCAGCAGTGACCGGGGGAGGGTGAGAACCTACGAGCAGTACTTC

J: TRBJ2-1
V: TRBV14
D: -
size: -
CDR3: CASSQDRPSPTRSYNEQFF
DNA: TGTGCCAGCAGCCAAGATCGGCCCTCCCCGACCCGCTCCTACAATGAGCAGTTCTTC

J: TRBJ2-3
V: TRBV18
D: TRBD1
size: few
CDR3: CASSSRTGFTDTQYF
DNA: TGTGCCAGCTCATCGAGGACAGGATTCACAGATACGCAGTATTTT

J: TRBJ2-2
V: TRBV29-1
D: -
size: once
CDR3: CSVKKLGATGELFF
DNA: TGCAGCGTTAAAAAGTTGGGGGCGACCGGGGAGCTGTTTTTT